This section outlines one T cell receptor beta chain sequence together with its context. Here immunoSEQ multiplex PCR was the method, and the copy in TCRdb shows in-frame clones only, minus some. The table includes over 150,000 clones, 80% to 90% detected once. The entry originates in a study of blood T cell repertoires in COVID-19. Germline V gene sequence: CDR1 MNHEY, CDR2 SVGAGI. This CDR3 comprises 15 residues. Unmatched junction bases numbered 15, after V lost 5 bases and J lost 10 bases. The sequencing input was peripheral blood. The receptor comes from a woman aged 60 to 75 who had recovered from COVID-19. This chain links TRBV6-5 with TRBJ2-5; TRBD2 matches at 8 bases. The CDR3 region has the DNA TGTGCCAGCAGTCCGACTAAAGCGGGGGAATCGATCCAGTACTTC. Protein: CASSPTKAGESIQYF.